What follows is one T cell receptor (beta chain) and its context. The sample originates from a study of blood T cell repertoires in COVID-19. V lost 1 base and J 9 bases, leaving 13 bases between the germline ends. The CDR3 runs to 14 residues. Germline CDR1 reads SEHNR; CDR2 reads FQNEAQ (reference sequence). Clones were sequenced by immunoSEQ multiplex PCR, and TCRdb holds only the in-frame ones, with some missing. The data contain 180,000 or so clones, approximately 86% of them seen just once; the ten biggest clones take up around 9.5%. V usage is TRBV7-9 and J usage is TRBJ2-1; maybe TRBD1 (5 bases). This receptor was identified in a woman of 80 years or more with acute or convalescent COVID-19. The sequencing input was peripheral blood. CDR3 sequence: CASSLGAGWSEQFF. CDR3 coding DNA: TGTGCCAGCAGCTTAGGGGCAGGGTGGAGTGAGCAGTTCTTC.